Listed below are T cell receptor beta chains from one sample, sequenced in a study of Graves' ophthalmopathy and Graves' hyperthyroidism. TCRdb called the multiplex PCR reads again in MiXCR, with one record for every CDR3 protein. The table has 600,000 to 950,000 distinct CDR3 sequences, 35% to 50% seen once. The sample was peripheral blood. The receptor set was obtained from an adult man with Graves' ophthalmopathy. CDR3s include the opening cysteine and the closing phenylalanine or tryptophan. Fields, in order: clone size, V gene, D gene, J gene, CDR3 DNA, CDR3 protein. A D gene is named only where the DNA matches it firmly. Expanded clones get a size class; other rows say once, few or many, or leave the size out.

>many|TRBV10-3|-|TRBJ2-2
TGTGCCATCAGTCTACGGCCAGGGAGCCCCGGGGAGCTGTTTTTT
CAISLRPGSPGELFF
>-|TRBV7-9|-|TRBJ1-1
TGTGCCAGCAGCTTATCGCTAGGACAGAACACTGAAGCTTTCTTT
CASSLSLGQNTEAFF
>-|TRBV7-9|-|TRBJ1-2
TGCGCCAGCAGCCAAGAGTTGAGCGGGGCAGGCTATGGCTACACCTTC
CASSQELSGAGYGYTF
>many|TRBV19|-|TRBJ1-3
TGTGCCAGTAGAGTGAGCGGCAGAAATGGAAACACCATATATTTT
CASRVSGRNGNTIYF
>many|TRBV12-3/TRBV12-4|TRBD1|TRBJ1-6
TGTGCCAGCAGATGGGATTCGGGACAGGGGAGTTCACCCCTCCACTTT
CASRWDSGQGSSPLHF
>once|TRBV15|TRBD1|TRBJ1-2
TGTGCCACCAGCGGGGACAGGGGCTATGGCTACACCTTC
CATSGDRGYGYTF
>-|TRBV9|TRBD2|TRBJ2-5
TGTGCCAGCAGCGCAACTAGCGGGGGCTTCGAGGAGACCCAGTACTTC
CASSATSGGFEETQYF
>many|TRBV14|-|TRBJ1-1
TGTGCCAGCAGCCATACAAAAGGGGTCACTGAAGCTTTCTTT
CASSHTKGVTEAFF
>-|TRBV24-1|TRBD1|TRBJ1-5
TGTGCCACCGGGGGACAGAGCAATCAGCCCCAGCATTTT
CATGGQSNQPQHF
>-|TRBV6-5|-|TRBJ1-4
TGTGCCAGCACCAAAGGAGGGAAGGGTGAAAAACTGTTTTTT
CASTKGGKGEKLFF
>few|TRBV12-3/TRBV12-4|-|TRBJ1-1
TGTGCCAGCAGTTTCTTTGGGGAGAACACTGAAGCTTTCTTT
CASSFFGENTEAFF
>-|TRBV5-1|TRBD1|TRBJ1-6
TGCGCCAGCAGAGGGGCAGGGACAGGGGGATCACCCCTCCACTTT
CASRGAGTGGSPLHF
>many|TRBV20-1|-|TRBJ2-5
TGCAGTGCTAGAGGTGGGGAGTACCAAGAGACCCAGTACTTC
CSARGGEYQETQYF
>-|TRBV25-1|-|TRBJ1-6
TGTGCCAGTTTCAGGAAGACAAATTCACCCCTCCACTTT
CASFRKTNSPLHF
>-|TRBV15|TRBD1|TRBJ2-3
TGTGCCACCAGGGCAGGGGGTAACGCAGATACGCAGTATTTT
CATRAGGNADTQYF
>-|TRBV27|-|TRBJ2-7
TGTGCCAGCAGTTGGGAAGAGCTCTACGAGCAGTACTTC
CASSWEELYEQYF
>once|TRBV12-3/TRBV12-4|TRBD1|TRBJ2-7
TGTGCCAGCAGGGACGAAGGACAGGTGGGCTACGAGCAGTACTTC
CASRDEGQVGYEQYF
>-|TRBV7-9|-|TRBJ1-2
TGTGCCAGCAGTCCACAGGCCGGCTATGGCTACACCTTC
CASSPQAGYGYTF
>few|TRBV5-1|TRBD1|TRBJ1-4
TGCGCCAGCAGCTGGCAGGGGGGAAGTGAAAAACTGTTTTTT
CASSWQGGSEKLFF
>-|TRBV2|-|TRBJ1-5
TGTGCCAGCAGTTCGCAGGGCAACGAGCAGCCCCAGCATTTT
CASSSQGNEQPQHF
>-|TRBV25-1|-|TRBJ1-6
TGTGCCAGCAGTAATACGAATAATTCACCCCTCCACTTT
CASSNTNNSPLHF
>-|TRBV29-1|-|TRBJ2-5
TGCAGCTCCGGGGCCCTTAAAGAGACCCAGTACTTC
CSSGALKETQYF